This is a list of T cell receptor beta chains from one sample in a study of blood T cell repertoires in COVID-19. TCRdb's copy holds only in-frame clones and misses some; the assay was immunoSEQ multiplex PCR. The data hold about 52,000 clones, with 82% observed a single time. The sequenced material came from peripheral blood. The receptors derive from a man older than 75 with COVID-19, enrolled during active disease. Each CDR3 is given without its conserved first and last residue. Each record gives: J gene, clone size, V gene, CDR3 protein. Clone size appears in some rows only: once, few, many, or a class for an expanded clone.

J gene: TRBJ2-1; clone size: .; V gene: TRBV3-1/TRBV3-2; CDR3 protein: ASSYPSGRGSYNEQF
J gene: TRBJ2-5; clone size: few; V gene: TRBV5-5; CDR3 protein: ASSLDTGYQGTQY
J gene: TRBJ2-2; clone size: .; V gene: TRBV30; CDR3 protein: AWREGAGELF
J gene: TRBJ1-2; clone size: .; V gene: TRBV7-9; CDR3 protein: ASPPEGAHNGYT
J gene: TRBJ1-2; clone size: few; V gene: TRBV9; CDR3 protein: ASSVTGNYGYT
J gene: TRBJ1-5; clone size: .; V gene: TRBV2; CDR3 protein: ASAADSNQPQH
J gene: TRBJ1-5; clone size: .; V gene: TRBV2; CDR3 protein: ASNRDRGHQPQH
J gene: TRBJ1-4; clone size: few; V gene: TRBV6-5; CDR3 protein: ASSSGGRYEKLF
J gene: TRBJ2-5; clone size: .; V gene: TRBV11-1; CDR3 protein: ASTTLAGGRETQY
J gene: TRBJ2-1; clone size: .; V gene: TRBV7-2; CDR3 protein: ASSLGAGMRSYNEQF
J gene: TRBJ1-1; clone size: .; V gene: TRBV7-9; CDR3 protein: ASSFGGVQGNAF
J gene: TRBJ2-4; clone size: .; V gene: TRBV21-1; CDR3 protein: ASSSGTENIQY
J gene: TRBJ2-2; clone size: .; V gene: TRBV27; CDR3 protein: ASSPGLAANTGELF
J gene: TRBJ1-5; clone size: once; V gene: TRBV5-6; CDR3 protein: ASSRSGTGVNQPQH
J gene: TRBJ2-1; clone size: .; V gene: TRBV3-1/TRBV3-2; CDR3 protein: ASSPRRAGAGEQF
J gene: TRBJ2-3; clone size: .; V gene: TRBV7-2; CDR3 protein: ASSLAPLSTDTQY
J gene: TRBJ2-1; clone size: .; V gene: TRBV6-2/TRBV6-3; CDR3 protein: ASSRLAGGYNEQF
J gene: TRBJ1-2; clone size: .; V gene: TRBV15; CDR3 protein: ATSRDMRDAYGYT
J gene: TRBJ1-6; clone size: .; V gene: TRBV7-2; CDR3 protein: ASTRGPGGGSPLH
J gene: TRBJ1-1; clone size: .; V gene: TRBV7-3; CDR3 protein: ASSNQGATEAF
J gene: TRBJ2-1; clone size: .; V gene: TRBV15; CDR3 protein: ATSRELPGAYNEQF
J gene: TRBJ1-1; clone size: .; V gene: TRBV18; CDR3 protein: ASSYMNTEAF
J gene: TRBJ1-4; clone size: .; V gene: TRBV3-1/TRBV3-2; CDR3 protein: ASSQDDLAGTNEKLF
J gene: TRBJ2-2; clone size: few; V gene: TRBV5-4; CDR3 protein: ASSPGGTASTNTGELF
J gene: TRBJ2-5; clone size: .; V gene: TRBV9; CDR3 protein: ASSVGGLASYQETQY
J gene: TRBJ2-7; clone size: few; V gene: TRBV5-4; CDR3 protein: ASNAQDGSYEQY
J gene: TRBJ1-1; clone size: .; V gene: TRBV30; CDR3 protein: AWRASRLGEAF
J gene: TRBJ1-2; clone size: once; V gene: TRBV28; CDR3 protein: ASSFGDRGDYGYT
J gene: TRBJ1-1; clone size: .; V gene: TRBV27; CDR3 protein: ASSSSRWSGTEAF
J gene: TRBJ1-2; clone size: few; V gene: TRBV18; CDR3 protein: ASSSTSGTGLYYGYT
J gene: TRBJ2-7; clone size: .; V gene: TRBV4-3; CDR3 protein: ASSQVDGGAYEQY
J gene: TRBJ1-1; clone size: .; V gene: TRBV14; CDR3 protein: ASSQRQGNMNTEAF
J gene: TRBJ2-5; clone size: .; V gene: TRBV7-8; CDR3 protein: ASTAGTTQETQY
J gene: TRBJ1-4; clone size: .; V gene: TRBV19; CDR3 protein: ASSPNRGTNEKLF
J gene: TRBJ2-3; clone size: .; V gene: TRBV27; CDR3 protein: ASSLIPPGGTDTQY
J gene: TRBJ1-2; clone size: .; V gene: TRBV11-2; CDR3 protein: ASSLGGSITNYGYT
J gene: TRBJ2-2; clone size: .; V gene: TRBV5-4; CDR3 protein: ASSLRDTTASI
J gene: TRBJ1-2; clone size: .; V gene: TRBV6-5; CDR3 protein: ASRRDKNYGYT
J gene: TRBJ2-3; clone size: once; V gene: TRBV5-1; CDR3 protein: ASSLLKATTTDTQY
J gene: TRBJ2-6; clone size: few; V gene: TRBV7-7; CDR3 protein: ASSLTGTGANVLT
J gene: TRBJ2-3; clone size: .; V gene: TRBV19; CDR3 protein: ASSPPLTGVRLTDTQY
J gene: TRBJ1-5; clone size: .; V gene: TRBV30; CDR3 protein: ASDGTVRNQPQH
J gene: TRBJ1-5; clone size: .; V gene: TRBV6-5; CDR3 protein: ASRRTGYSNQPQH
J gene: TRBJ2-2; clone size: few; V gene: TRBV4-3; CDR3 protein: ATADGHRNTGELF
J gene: TRBJ2-3; clone size: .; V gene: TRBV4-3; CDR3 protein: ASSQDRRGAGDTQY
J gene: TRBJ1-5; clone size: .; V gene: TRBV20-1; CDR3 protein: SAQGDQPQH
J gene: TRBJ1-6; clone size: .; V gene: TRBV9; CDR3 protein: ASSVGGGSRNSPLH
J gene: TRBJ2-3; clone size: .; V gene: TRBV29-1; CDR3 protein: SVATSGSEADTQY
J gene: TRBJ1-6; clone size: .; V gene: TRBV7-2; CDR3 protein: ASSTTLPPSSSPLH
J gene: TRBJ1-4; clone size: .; V gene: TRBV5-5; CDR3 protein: ASSYASRGTNEKLF
J gene: TRBJ1-2; clone size: .; V gene: TRBV9; CDR3 protein: ASSPDGLGGFGGYT
J gene: TRBJ1-3; clone size: .; V gene: TRBV6-5; CDR3 protein: ASTPSEGTGNTIY
J gene: TRBJ2-2; clone size: .; V gene: TRBV24-1; CDR3 protein: ATSELGLADTGELF
J gene: TRBJ1-2; clone size: .; V gene: TRBV5-4; CDR3 protein: ASSHPEVHGYT
J gene: TRBJ2-1; clone size: few; V gene: TRBV11-3; CDR3 protein: ASSYGGRNEQF
J gene: TRBJ1-4; clone size: .; V gene: TRBV5-1; CDR3 protein: ASSPSATNEKLF
J gene: TRBJ2-1; clone size: .; V gene: TRBV27; CDR3 protein: ASSGLAAYNEQF
J gene: TRBJ1-1; clone size: .; V gene: TRBV7-9; CDR3 protein: ASNSRAEAF
J gene: TRBJ2-3; clone size: .; V gene: TRBV7-2; CDR3 protein: ASSFLQAGIIADTQY